This T cell receptor beta chain was captured in a study of early stage breast cancer tumors. The CDR3 is 17 amino acids. The study, taken as a whole, reports: Blood repertoires resembled normal breast more than tumor. Compared with adjacent normal breast, tumors showed about 2.3-fold denser, more clonal T cells.

By its share, this clone is medium-sized. Its antigen is currently unknown. Each sample had two DNA replicates, approximately 0.49 ug blood or about 1.5 ug tissue. Measured with immunoSEQ multiplex PCR; TCRdb has only the in-frame clones, and not every one. The sample carries about 36,000 clones, around 70% recorded once. The genes are TRBV21-1 and TRBJ2-1; the DNA was not compared with TRBD1, the D call given in the table. TRBV21-1 corresponds to a pseudogene. The sequencing input was blood. The source is a person aged 55 to 75 with breast cancer. The CDR3 sequence: CASSKARYRLGYNEQFF. The DNA for the CDR3 is TGTGCCAGCAGCAAAGCCAGGTACCGGCTCGGTTACAATGAGCAGTTCTTC.